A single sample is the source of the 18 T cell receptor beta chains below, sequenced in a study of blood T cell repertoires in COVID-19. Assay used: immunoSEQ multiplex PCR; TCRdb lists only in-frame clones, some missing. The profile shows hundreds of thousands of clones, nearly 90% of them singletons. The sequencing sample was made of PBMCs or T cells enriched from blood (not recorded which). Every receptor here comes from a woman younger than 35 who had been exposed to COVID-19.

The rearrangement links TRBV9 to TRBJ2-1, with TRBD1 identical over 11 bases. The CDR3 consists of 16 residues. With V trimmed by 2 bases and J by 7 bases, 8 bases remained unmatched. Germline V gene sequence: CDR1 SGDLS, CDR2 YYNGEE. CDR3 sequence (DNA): TGTGCCAGCAGCGTTACCGGGACAGGGGGGAATAATGAGCAGTTCTTC. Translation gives CASSVTGTGGNNEQFF.

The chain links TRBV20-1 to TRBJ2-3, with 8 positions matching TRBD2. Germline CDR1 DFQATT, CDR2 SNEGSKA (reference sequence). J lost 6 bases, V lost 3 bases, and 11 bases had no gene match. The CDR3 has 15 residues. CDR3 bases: TGCAGTGCTAGTGTCCGGGCGGGGGGTGAGGATACGCAGTATTTT. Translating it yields CSASVRAGGEDTQYF.

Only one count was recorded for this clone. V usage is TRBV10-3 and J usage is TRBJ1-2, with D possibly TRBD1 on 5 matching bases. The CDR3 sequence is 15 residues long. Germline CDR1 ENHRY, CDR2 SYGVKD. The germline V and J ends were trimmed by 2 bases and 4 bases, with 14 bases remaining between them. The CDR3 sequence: CAISEGVGQGYGYTF. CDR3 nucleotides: TGTGCCATCAGTGAGGGGGTGGGGCAGGGCTATGGCTACACCTTC.

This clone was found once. The CDR3 bases are TGTGCCAGCAGTGACACTAGGATAAATGAGCAGTTCTTC. Its protein is CASSDTRINEQFF. The chain has TRBV6-4 and TRBJ2-1; a weak D match, TRBD2 (5 bases). CDR1 is MRHNA and CDR2 is SNTAGT in the germline V gene. Trimming took 2 bases from V and 7 from J, leaving 9 bases between them. The CDR3 spans 13 residues.

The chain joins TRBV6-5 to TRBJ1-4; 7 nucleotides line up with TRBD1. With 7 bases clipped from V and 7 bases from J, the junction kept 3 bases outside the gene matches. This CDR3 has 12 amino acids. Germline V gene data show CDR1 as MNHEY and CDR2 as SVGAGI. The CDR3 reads CASTRGFEKLFF. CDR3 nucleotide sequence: TGTGCCAGCACCAGGGGGTTTGAAAAACTGTTTTTT.

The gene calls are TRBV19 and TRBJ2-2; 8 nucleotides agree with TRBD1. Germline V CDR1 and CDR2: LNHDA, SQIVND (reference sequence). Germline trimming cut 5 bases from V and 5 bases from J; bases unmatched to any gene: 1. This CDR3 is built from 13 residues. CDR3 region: CASSRQGTGELFF. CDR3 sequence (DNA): TGTGCCAGTAGTCGACAGGGGACCGGGGAGCTGTTTTTT.

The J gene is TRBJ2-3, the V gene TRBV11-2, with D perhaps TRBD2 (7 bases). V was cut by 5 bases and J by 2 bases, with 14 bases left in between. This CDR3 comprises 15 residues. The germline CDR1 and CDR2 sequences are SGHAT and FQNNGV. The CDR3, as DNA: TGTGCCAGCAGCCTAGGGGCGGGGGCCACAGATACGCAGTATTTT. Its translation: CASSLGAGATDTQYF.

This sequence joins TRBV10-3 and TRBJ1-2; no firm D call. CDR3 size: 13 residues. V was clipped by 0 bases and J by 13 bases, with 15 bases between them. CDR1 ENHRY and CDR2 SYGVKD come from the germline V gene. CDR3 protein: CAISESPGEGSTF. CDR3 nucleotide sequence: TGTGCCATCAGTGAGTCCCCCGGGGAGGGTTCCACCTTC.

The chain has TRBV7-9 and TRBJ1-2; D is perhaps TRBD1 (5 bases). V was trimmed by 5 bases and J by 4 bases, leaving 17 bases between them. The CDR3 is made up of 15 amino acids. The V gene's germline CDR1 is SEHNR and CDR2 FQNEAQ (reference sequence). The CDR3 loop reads CASSRTTGGSYGYTF. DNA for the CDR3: TGTGCCAGCAGCCGGACGACGGGGGGATCCTATGGCTACACCTTC.

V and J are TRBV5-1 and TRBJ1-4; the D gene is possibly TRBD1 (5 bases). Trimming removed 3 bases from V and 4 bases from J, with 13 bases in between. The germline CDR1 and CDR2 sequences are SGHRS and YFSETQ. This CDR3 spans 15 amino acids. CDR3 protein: CASSSLGGVNEKLFF. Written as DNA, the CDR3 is TGCGCCAGCAGCTCCCTCGGGGGGGTTAATGAAAAACTGTTTTTT.

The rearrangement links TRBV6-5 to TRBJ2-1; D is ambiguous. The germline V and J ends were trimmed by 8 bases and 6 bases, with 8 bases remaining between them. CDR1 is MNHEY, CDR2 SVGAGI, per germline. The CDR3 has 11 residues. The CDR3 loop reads CASQHGNEQFF. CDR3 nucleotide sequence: TGTGCCAGCCAACATGGCAATGAGCAGTTCTTC.

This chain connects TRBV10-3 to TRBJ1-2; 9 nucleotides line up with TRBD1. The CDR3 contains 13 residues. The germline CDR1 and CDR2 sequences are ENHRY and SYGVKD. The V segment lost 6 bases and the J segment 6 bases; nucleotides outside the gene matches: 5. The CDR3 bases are TGTGCCATCAGAAGACAGGGGGAGGATGGCTACACCTTC. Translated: CAIRRQGEDGYTF.

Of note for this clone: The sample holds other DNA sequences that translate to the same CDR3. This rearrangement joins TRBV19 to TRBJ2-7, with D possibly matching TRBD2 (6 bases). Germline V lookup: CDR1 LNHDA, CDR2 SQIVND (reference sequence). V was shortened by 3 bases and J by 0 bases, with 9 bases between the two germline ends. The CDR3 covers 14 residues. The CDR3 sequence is CASSIAGSSYEQYF. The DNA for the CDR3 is TGTGCCAGTAGTATTGCCGGGAGCTCCTACGAGCAGTACTTC.

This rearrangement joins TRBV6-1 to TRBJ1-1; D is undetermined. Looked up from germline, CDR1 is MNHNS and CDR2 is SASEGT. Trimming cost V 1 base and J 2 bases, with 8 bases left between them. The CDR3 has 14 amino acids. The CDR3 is CASSEEWHNTEAFF. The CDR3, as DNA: TGTGCCAGCAGTGAAGAGTGGCATAACACTGAAGCTTTCTTT.

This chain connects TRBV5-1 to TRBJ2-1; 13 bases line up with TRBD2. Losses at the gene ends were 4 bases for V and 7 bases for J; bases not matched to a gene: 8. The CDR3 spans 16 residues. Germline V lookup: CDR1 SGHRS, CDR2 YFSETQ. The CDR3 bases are TGCGCCAGCAGCCCGAGGACTAGCGGGAGTTGGAATGAGCAGTTCTTC. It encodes CASSPRTSGSWNEQFF.

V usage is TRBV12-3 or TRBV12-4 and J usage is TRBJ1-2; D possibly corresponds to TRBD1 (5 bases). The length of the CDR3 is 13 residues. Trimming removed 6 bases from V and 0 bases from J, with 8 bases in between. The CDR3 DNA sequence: TGTGCCAGCAGCAGGGAAGCTAACTATGGCTACACCTTC. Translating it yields CASSREANYGYTF.

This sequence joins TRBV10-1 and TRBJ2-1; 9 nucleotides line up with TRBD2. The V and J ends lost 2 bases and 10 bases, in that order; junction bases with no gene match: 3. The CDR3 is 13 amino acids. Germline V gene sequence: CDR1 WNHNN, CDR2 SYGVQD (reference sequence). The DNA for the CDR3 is TGCGCCAGCAGTGAGGGGCTAGCGGGAGAGCAGTTCTTC. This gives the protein CASSEGLAGEQFF.

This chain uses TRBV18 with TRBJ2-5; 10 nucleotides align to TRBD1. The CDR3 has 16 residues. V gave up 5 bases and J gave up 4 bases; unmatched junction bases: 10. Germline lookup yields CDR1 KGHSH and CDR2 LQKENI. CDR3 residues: CASSAGLTGGGETQYF. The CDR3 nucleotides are TGTGCCAGCTCAGCGGGGCTGACAGGGGGCGGAGAGACCCAGTACTTC.